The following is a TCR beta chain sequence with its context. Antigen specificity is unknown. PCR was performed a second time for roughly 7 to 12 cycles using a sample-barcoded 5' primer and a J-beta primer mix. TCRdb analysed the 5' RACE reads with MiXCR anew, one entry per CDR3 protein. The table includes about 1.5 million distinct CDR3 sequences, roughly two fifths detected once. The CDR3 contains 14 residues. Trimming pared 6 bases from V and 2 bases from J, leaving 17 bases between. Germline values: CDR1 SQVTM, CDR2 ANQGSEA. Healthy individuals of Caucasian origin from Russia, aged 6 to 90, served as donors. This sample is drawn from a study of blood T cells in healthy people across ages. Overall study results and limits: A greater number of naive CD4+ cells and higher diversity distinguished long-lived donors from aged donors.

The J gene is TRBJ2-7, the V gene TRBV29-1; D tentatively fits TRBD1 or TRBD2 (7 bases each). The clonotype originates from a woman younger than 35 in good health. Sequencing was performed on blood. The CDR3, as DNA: TGCAGCGTATCCGGGAGGCAGGGGGCCTACGAGCAGTACTTC. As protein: CSVSGRQGAYEQYF.